This T cell receptor beta chain was observed in a study of beta chain features in type 1 diabetes. This CDR3 is built from 13 residues. Looked up from germline, CDR1 is MDHEN and CDR2 is SYDVKM. The ends lost 5 bases at V and 5 bases at J; junction bases unmatched: 4. Since all of the isolated RNA was reverse transcribed, expressed TCRB transcripts were what got sequenced. Clones were sequenced by immunoSEQ multiplex PCR, and TCRdb holds only the in-frame ones, with some missing. The data show about 360,000 clones, with around an eighth seen just once and around 0.015% held by the top ten. The rearrangement joins TRBV28 to TRBJ1-2; 8 bases line up with TRBD1. This clonotype was obtained from a man aged 18-30 years in good health. Sequenced material: naive CD4+ T cells from blood. CDR3: CASSQGARYGYTF. CDR3 nucleotides: TGTGCCAGCAGTCAGGGGGCTCGGTATGGCTACACCTTC.